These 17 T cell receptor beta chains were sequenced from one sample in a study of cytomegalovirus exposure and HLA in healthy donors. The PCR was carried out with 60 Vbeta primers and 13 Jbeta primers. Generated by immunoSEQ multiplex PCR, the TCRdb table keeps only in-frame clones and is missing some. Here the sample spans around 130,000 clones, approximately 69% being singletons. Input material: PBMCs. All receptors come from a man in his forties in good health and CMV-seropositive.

The CDR3 coding sequence is TGCGCCAGCAGCTTGAGTCTTACTAGCGGAAACTACGAGCAGTACTTC. It codes for CASSLSLTSGNYEQYF. This chain connects TRBV5-1 to TRBJ2-7; 8 nucleotides line up with TRBD2. Germline CDR1 and CDR2: SGHRS and YFSETQ. J gave up 3 bases and V 1 base, and 9 bases lay outside the gene matches. The CDR3 runs to 16 residues.

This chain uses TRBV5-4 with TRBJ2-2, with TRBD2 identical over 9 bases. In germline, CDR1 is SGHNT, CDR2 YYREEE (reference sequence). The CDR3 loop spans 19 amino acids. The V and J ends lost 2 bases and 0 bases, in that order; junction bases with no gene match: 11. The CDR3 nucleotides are TGTGCCAGCAGCTTTCGAGGTAGCGGGAGTACGGCGAACACCGGGGAGCTGTTTTTT. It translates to CASSFRGSGSTANTGELFF.

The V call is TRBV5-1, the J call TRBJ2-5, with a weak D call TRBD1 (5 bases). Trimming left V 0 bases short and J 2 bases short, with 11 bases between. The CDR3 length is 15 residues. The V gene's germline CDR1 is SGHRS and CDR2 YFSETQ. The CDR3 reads CASSLGSGLQETQYF. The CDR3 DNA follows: TGCGCCAGCAGCTTGGGGTCAGGGCTACAAGAGACCCAGTACTTC.

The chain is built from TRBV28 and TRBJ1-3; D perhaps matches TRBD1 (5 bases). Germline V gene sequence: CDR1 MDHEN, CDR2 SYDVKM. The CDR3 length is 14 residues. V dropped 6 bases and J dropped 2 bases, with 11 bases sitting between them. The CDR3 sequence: CASSSRGAGNTIYF. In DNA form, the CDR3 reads TGTGCCAGCAGCAGTCGGGGGGCTGGAAACACCATATATTTT.

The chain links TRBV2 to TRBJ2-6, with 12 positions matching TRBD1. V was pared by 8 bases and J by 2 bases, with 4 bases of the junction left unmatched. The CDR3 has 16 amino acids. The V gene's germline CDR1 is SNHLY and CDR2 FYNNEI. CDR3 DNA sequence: TGTGCCAGCCGGGGGACAGGGGGCGCTGGGGCCAACGTCCTGACTTTC. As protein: CASRGTGGAGANVLTF.

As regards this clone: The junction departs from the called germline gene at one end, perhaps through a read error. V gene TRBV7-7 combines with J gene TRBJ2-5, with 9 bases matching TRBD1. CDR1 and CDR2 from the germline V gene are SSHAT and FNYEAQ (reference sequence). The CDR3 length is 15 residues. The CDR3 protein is CASSWGTGSQETQYF. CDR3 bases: TGTGCTAGCAGCTGGGGGACAGGGAGCCAAGAGACCCAGTACTTC.

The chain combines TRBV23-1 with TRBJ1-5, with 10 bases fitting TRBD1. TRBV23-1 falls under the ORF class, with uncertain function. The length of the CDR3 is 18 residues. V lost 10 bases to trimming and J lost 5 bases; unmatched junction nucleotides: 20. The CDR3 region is CAITKGQGPPGVYQPQHF. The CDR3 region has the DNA TGCGCCATAACGAAGGGACAGGGGCCCCCTGGGGTCTATCAGCCCCAGCATTTT.

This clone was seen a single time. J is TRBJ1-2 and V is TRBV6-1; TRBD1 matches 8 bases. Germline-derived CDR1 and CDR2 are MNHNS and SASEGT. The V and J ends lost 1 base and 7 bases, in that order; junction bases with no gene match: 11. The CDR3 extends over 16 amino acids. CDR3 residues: CASSEGYFRTGFGYTF. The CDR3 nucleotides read TGTGCCAGCAGTGAAGGCTATTTCAGGACAGGGTTTGGCTACACCTTC.

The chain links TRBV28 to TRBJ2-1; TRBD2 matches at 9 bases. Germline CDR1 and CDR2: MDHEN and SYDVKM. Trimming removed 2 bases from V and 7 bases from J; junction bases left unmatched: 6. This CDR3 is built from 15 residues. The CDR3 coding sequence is TGTGCCAGCAGTTTACCCGGGACTAGCCAAAATGAGCAGTTCTTC. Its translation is CASSLPGTSQNEQFF.

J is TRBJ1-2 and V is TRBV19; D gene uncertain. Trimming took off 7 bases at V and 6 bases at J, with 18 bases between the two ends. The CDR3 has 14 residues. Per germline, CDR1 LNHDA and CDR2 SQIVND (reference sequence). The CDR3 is CASTPDAALDGYTF. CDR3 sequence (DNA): TGTGCCAGTACTCCTGACGCGGCTTTGGATGGCTACACCTTC.

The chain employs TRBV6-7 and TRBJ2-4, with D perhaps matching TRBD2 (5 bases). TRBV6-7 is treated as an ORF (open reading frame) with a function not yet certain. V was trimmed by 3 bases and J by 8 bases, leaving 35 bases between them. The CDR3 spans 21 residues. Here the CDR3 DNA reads TGTGCCAGCAGTTATGTTCGCCATTCTCGCCCGGGAAACGACACCCGGGACATTCAGTACTTC. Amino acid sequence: CASSYVRHSRPGNDTRDIQYF.

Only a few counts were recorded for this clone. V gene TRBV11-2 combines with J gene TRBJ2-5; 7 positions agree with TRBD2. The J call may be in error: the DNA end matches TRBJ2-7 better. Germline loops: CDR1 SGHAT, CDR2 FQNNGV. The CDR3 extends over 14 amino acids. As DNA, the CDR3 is TGTGCCAGCAGCTTAGACTGGACTAGGAACGAGCAGTACTTC. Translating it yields CASSLDWTRNEQYF.

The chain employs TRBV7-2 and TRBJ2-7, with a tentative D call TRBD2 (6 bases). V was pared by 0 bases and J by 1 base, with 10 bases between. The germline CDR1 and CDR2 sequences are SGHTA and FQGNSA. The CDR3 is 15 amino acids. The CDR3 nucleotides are TGTGCCAGCAGCTTAGCGGCAGGGAGGTCCTACGAGCAGTACTTC. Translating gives CASSLAAGRSYEQYF.

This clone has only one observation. CDR3 amino acids: CASSIRGVAGSVTDTQYF. CDR3 in DNA: TGTGCCAGTAGTATTCGGGGCGTAGCGGGATCCGTCACAGATACGCAGTATTTT. The chain employs TRBV19 and TRBJ2-3; the match to TRBD2 covers 8 bases. This CDR3 has 18 residues. V shed 3 bases and J 2 bases; nucleotides not matched to a gene: 13. Germline V gives CDR1 LNHDA, CDR2 SQIVND (reference sequence).

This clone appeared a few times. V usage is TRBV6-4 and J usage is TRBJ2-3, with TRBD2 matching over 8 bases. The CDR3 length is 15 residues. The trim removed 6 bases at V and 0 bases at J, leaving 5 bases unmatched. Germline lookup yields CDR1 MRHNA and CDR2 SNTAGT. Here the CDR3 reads CASSLTSESTDTQYF. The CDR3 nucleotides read TGTGCCAGCAGCCTGACTAGCGAAAGCACAGATACGCAGTATTTT.

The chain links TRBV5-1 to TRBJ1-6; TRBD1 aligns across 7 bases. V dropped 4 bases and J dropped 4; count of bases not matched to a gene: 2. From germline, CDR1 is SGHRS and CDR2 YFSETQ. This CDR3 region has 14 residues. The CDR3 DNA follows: TGCGCCAGCAGCCAGGGACAGTATAATTCACCCCTCCACTTT. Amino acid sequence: CASSQGQYNSPLHF. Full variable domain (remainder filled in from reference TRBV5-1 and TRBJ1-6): KAGVTQTPRYLIKTRGQQVTLSCSPISGHRSVSWYQQTPGQGLQFLFEYFSETQRNKGNFPGRFSGRQFSNSRSEMNVSTLELGDSALYLCASSQGQYNSPLHFGNGTRLTVT.

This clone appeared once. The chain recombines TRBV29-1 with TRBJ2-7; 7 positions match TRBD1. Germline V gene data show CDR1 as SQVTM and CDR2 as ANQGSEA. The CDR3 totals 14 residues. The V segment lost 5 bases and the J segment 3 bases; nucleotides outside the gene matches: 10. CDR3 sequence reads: CSVLVEGAIYEQYF. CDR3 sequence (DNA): TGCAGCGTTTTAGTTGAGGGGGCGATCTACGAGCAGTACTTC.